What follows describes a single T cell receptor beta chain. Time point in this sample: week 3, after first cycle of checkpoint inhibitor. This entry is derived from a study of blood T cell dynamics during melanoma immunotherapy. Germline values: CDR1 MNHNY, CDR2 SVGAGI (reference sequence). Trimming removed 9 bases from V and 6 bases from J, with 18 bases in between. The CDR3 loop spans 13 amino acids. Here immunoSEQ multiplex PCR was the method, and the copy in TCRdb shows in-frame clones only, minus some. The sample shows 10,000 to 13,000 clones, over 75% of them seen only once. The sequence came from a human donor with melanoma. The rearrangement links TRBV6-6 to TRBJ2-7, with D possibly being TRBD1 or TRBD2 (5 bases each). The sequenced sample was blood, obtained from a patient treated with checkpoint blockade. CDR3 region: CASDSGPSSEQYF. CDR3 DNA: TGTGCCAGTGACTCGGGGCCCAGCAGCGAGCAGTACTTC.